One sample yielded the 26 T cell receptor beta chains listed below, sequenced in a study of T-cell reconstitution after alpha-beta-depleted transplantation in children. During its preparation, the TCRbeta library received unique molecular identifiers. TCRdb reanalysed the PCR reads using MiXCR and keeps one entry per CDR3 protein. The repertoire has some 200,000 distinct CDR3 sequences, just under 6.5% of them found once; the top ten carry under 6%. The source material was PBMCs, sampled before TCRalphabeta/CD19-depleted stem cell transplant. Receptor source: a girl younger than two with combined immunodeficiency, due to receive a stem cell transplant.

This clonotype was detected many times. The rearrangement links TRBV9 to TRBJ2-7; D possibly corresponds to TRBD1 (6 bases). V was shortened by 4 bases and J by 0 bases, with 20 bases between the two germline ends. Germline V CDR1 and CDR2: SGDLS, YYNGEE. The CDR3 contains 17 residues. The chain's CDR3 is CASSPNSWKGGSYEQYF. The CDR3, as DNA: TGTGCCAGCAGCCCCAACTCCTGGAAAGGGGGCTCCTACGAGCAGTACTTC.

The table lists this clonotype with many counts. The chain has TRBV7-2 and TRBJ2-5; the D gene is possibly TRBD2 (6 bases). Germline CDR1 reads SGHTA; CDR2 reads FQGNSA. V lost 3 bases and J 5 bases, leaving 16 bases between the germline ends. The CDR3 has 15 amino acids. The CDR3 coding sequence is TGTGCCAGCAGCTTCCTCCTCGGGAGCTGGGAGACCCAGTACTTC. Translated, it gives CASSFLLGSWETQYF.

This clonotype has at least ten counts. The rearrangement joins TRBV12-3 or TRBV12-4 to TRBJ1-2; D is possibly TRBD1 (6 bases). V lost 2 bases and J lost 5, with 12 bases in between. CDR3 length: 14 residues. CDR3 protein: CASSLTHREYGYTF. The CDR3 bases are TGTGCCAGCAGTTTAACCCACAGGGAGTATGGCTACACCTTC.

This clonotype was counted many times. The chain employs TRBV4-2 and TRBJ2-7; D perhaps matches TRBD1 (5 bases). CDR3 length: 15 amino acids. The germline V and J ends were trimmed by 1 base and 3 bases, with 13 bases remaining between them. The germline V gene encodes CDR1 LGHNA and CDR2 YNFKEQ. CDR3 coding DNA: TGTGCCAGCAGCCAAGTAAGAGGCGACAGCTACGAGCAGTACTTC. Its protein is CASSQVRGDSYEQYF.

The table lists this clonotype with many counts. The chain joins TRBV20-1 to TRBJ1-1; D perhaps matches TRBD1 (5 bases). The CDR3 consists of 15 residues. Trimming took 2 bases from V and 6 from J, leaving 19 bases between them. Germline lookup yields CDR1 DFQATT and CDR2 SNEGSKA (reference sequence). CDR3 DNA: TGCAGTGCTAGAAAAGAGATGCAGGGATATCCTGAAGCTTTCTTT. The encoded protein is CSARKEMQGYPEAFF.

This clonotype was recorded many times. V gene TRBV6-2 or TRBV6-3 combines with J gene TRBJ2-1; no clear D gene. V dropped 2 bases and J dropped 8 bases, with 4 bases sitting between them. Germline V lookup: CDR1 MNHEY, CDR2 SVGEGT. This CDR3 has 11 amino acids. CDR3 loop: CASSYPDEQFF. As DNA, the CDR3 is TGTGCCAGCAGTTACCCTGATGAGCAGTTCTTC.

This clonotype has ten or more counts. CDR3 coding DNA: TGTGCCATCAGTGGGGGCAGGGGCTACGAGCAGTACTTC. Its protein product is CAISGGRGYEQYF. J is TRBJ2-7 and V is TRBV10-3, with a tentative D call TRBD1 (6 bases). This CDR3 contains 13 residues. V was cut by 4 bases and J by 3 bases, with 10 bases left in between. CDR1 and CDR2 (germline): ENHRY, SYGVKD.

This clonotype was seen many times. The chain links TRBV27 to TRBJ2-3, with TRBD2 matching 13 bases. The V segment lost 6 bases and the J segment 6 bases; nucleotides outside the gene matches: 3. The germline CDR1 and CDR2 sequences are MNHEY and SMNVEV (reference sequence). The CDR3 loop spans 14 amino acids. CDR3 residues: CASRGLAGWDTQYF. The CDR3 DNA is TGTGCCAGCAGGGGACTAGCGGGATGGGATACGCAGTATTTT.

This clonotype was counted many times. The chain recombines TRBV20-1 with TRBJ2-1; 10 positions agree with TRBD2. The junction had 6 bases not matched to a gene; V was cut back by 6 bases and J by 4 bases. CDR1 and CDR2 (germline): DFQATT, SNEGSKA (reference sequence). CDR3 length: 14 amino acids. The CDR3, as DNA: TGCAGTGCACAAAGCGGGAGGGGGTACAATGAGCAGTTCTTC. Its protein product is CSAQSGRGYNEQFF.

This clonotype was recorded many times. This chain joins TRBV29-1 and TRBJ2-1; a weak D match, TRBD1 (5 bases). The CDR3 consists of 13 residues. Germline V lookup: CDR1 SQVTM, CDR2 ANQGSEA. The V end lost 6 bases, the J end lost 7 bases, and 16 bases lay between the germline ends. CDR3 nucleotides: TGCAGCGTAGCTTGGCAGGGTGGTAATGAGCAGTTCTTC. Amino acids: CSVAWQGGNEQFF.

This clonotype showed up many times. The chain uses TRBV7-2 and TRBJ2-2; D not certain. V lost 3 bases and J 3 bases, leaving 8 bases between the germline ends. Germline V gene lookup returns CDR1 SGHTA and CDR2 FQGNSA. The CDR3 consists of 14 residues. The CDR3 region is CASSLVGDTGELFF. The CDR3 bases are TGTGCCAGCAGCTTGGTCGGAGACACCGGGGAGCTGTTTTTT.

This clonotype was seen at least ten times. An end of the junction does not agree with germline; a read error may underlie this. The chain employs TRBV20-1 and TRBJ2-2; 8 bases agree with TRBD2. The CDR3 is 15 amino acids. Germline-derived CDR1 and CDR2 are DFQATT and SNEGSKA (reference sequence). CDR3 loop: CRARGLAGNTGELFF. The CDR3 region has the DNA TGCAGAGCTAGAGGACTAGCCGGGAACACCGGGGAGCTGTTTTTT.

This clonotype has ten or more counts. This chain's CDR3 is CASSPPRADYEQYF. CDR3 in DNA: TGTGCCAGCAGCCCACCTCGGGCCGACTACGAGCAGTACTTC. The chain links TRBV7-9 to TRBJ2-7; D ambiguous. Germline V gene data show CDR1 as SEHNR and CDR2 as FQNEAQ (reference sequence). Trimming took off 5 bases at V and 3 bases at J, with 14 bases between the two ends. This CDR3 spans 14 amino acids.

This clonotype has ten or more counts. This chain's CDR3 is CASSSTGGRYEQFF. In DNA, the CDR3 is TGTGCCAGCAGTTCGACAGGGGGCAGGTATGAGCAGTTCTTC. This chain joins TRBV28 and TRBJ2-1; 10 positions agree with TRBD1. The CDR3 covers 14 residues. J lost 8 bases, V lost 4 bases, and 5 bases had no gene match. Germline assignment: CDR1 MDHEN and CDR2 SYDVKM.

A single count supports this clonotype. The chain carries TRBV5-1 and TRBJ2-7, with D perhaps TRBD1 or TRBD2 (5 bases each). V dropped 7 bases and J dropped 4 bases, with 15 bases sitting between them. Per the germline V gene, CDR1 is SGHRS and CDR2 is YFSETQ. The CDR3 is made up of 13 amino acids. CDR3 nucleotides: TGCGCCAGCGGTCCCGGGGCTAATTACGAGCAGTACTTC. As protein: CASGPGANYEQYF.

This clonotype was seen ten or more times. The CDR3 DNA sequence: TGTGCCAGCAGCCGCGCCTCTTTGATCGGATCCGCTGAAGCTTTCTTT. It encodes CASSRASLIGSAEAFF. The rearrangement links TRBV12-3 or TRBV12-4 to TRBJ1-1; D gene uncertain. CDR3 length equals 16 residues. The germline V and J ends were trimmed by 6 bases and 6 bases, with 23 bases remaining between them.

In this sample, this clonotype turned up many times. V is TRBV3-1 and J is TRBJ2-1; 13 bases map to TRBD2. With V trimmed by 4 bases and J by 0 bases, 6 bases remained unmatched. The CDR3 is 18 amino acids. Germline V gives CDR1 LGHDT, CDR2 YNNKEL (reference sequence). The chain's CDR3 is CASSRTSGSPSSYNEQFF. The CDR3 bases are TGTGCCAGCAGCCGGACTAGCGGGAGTCCGAGCTCCTACAATGAGCAGTTCTTC.

This clonotype was seen ten or more times. This chain joins TRBV12-3 or TRBV12-4 and TRBJ1-1, with a possible D match to TRBD1 (5 bases). The ends were cut back, 9 bases at V and 2 bases at J, with 13 bases in the middle. This CDR3 has 13 residues. CDR3 bases: TGTGCCAGTGCCGGGACCGCCAACACTGAAGCTTTCTTT. Translated, it gives CASAGTANTEAFF.

This clonotype has a count of ten or more. The gene calls are TRBV2 and TRBJ2-2, with D possibly TRBD1 on 6 matching bases. Germline CDR1 is SNHLY and CDR2 is FYNNEI. There are 14 residues in the CDR3. V was shortened by 4 bases and J by 3 bases, with 9 bases between the two germline ends. CDR3 in amino acids: CASSVAGDTGELFF. The CDR3 DNA reads as TGTGCCAGCAGTGTAGCAGGGGACACCGGGGAGCTGTTTTTT.

The V gene is TRBV28, the J gene TRBJ1-5; D unclear. Germline V lookup: CDR1 MDHEN, CDR2 SYDVKM. The CDR3 consists of 11 residues. The V gene lost 3 bases and the J gene lost 10 bases, with 7 bases spanning the gap. The CDR3 loop is CASSFATPQHF. CDR3 DNA sequence: TGTGCCAGCAGTTTTGCGACTCCCCAGCATTTT.

In its sample, this clonotype was seen many times. V is TRBV15 and J is TRBJ2-3, with 12 positions matching TRBD2. The germline CDR1 and CDR2 sequences are LNHNV and YYDKDF (reference sequence). This CDR3 has 15 residues. With V trimmed by 5 bases and J by 2 bases, 2 bases remained unmatched. CDR3 sequence (DNA): TGTGCCACCAGCCGGACTAGCGGGGTCACAGATACGCAGTATTTT. Its protein product is CATSRTSGVTDTQYF.

This clonotype was detected ten times or more. The chain links TRBV7-9 to TRBJ2-7; D possibly corresponds to TRBD2 (6 bases). The V end lost 3 bases, the J end lost 2 bases, and 8 bases lay between the germline ends. The CDR3 runs 13 residues. Germline V gene sequence: CDR1 SEHNR, CDR2 FQNEAQ (reference sequence). The CDR3 sequence: CASSLGGTYEQYF. In DNA, the CDR3 is TGTGCCAGCAGCTTGGGGGGTACCTACGAGCAGTACTTC.

This clonotype was found many times. The chain couples TRBV29-1 to TRBJ1-1; no definite D call. Germline CDR1 and CDR2: SQVTM and ANQGSEA. The germline V and J ends were trimmed by 2 bases and 3 bases, with 13 bases remaining between them. This CDR3 spans 14 amino acids. This chain's CDR3 is CSVESHQEYTEAFF. The CDR3 nucleotides are TGCAGCGTTGAATCACACCAGGAGTACACTGAAGCTTTCTTT.

As regards this clonotype: Possible read error: a much larger clone is one base away. The genes are TRBV2 and TRBJ2-7; D may be TRBD1 (5 bases). The germline gives CDR1 SNHLY, CDR2 FYNNEI. The CDR3 extends over 14 amino acids. This chain's CDR3 is CASSFDTGTYEQCF. The CDR3 nucleotides read TGTGCCAGCAGTTTTGACACAGGTACCTACGAGCAGTGCTTC.

This clonotype was seen just once. The chain is built from TRBV30 and TRBJ2-7; weak D call: TRBD2 (6 bases). CDR1 is GTSNPN and CDR2 is SVGIG in the germline V gene (reference sequence). The ends were cut back, 0 bases at V and 3 bases at J, with 12 bases in the middle. The CDR3 totals 14 residues. In DNA, the CDR3 is TGTGCCTGGAGTGTTCGGGCGGGGAACTACGAGCAGTACTTC. It translates to CAWSVRAGNYEQYF.

This clonotype was detected many times. This chain connects TRBV20-1 to TRBJ2-3; D ambiguous. The CDR3 extends over 14 amino acids. Trimming removed 3 bases from V and 0 bases from J, with 10 bases in between. Per germline, CDR1 DFQATT and CDR2 SNEGSKA (reference sequence). In nucleotides, the CDR3 is TGCAGTGCTAGCCCTGAGCTTAGCACAGATACGCAGTATTTT. Translated, it gives CSASPELSTDTQYF.